The source of this T cell receptor beta chain is a study of control samples from healthy donors and cancer patients. Repertoires were generated with immunoSEQ multiplex PCR, while TCRdb's copy carries only in-frame clones and drops some. The sample records 65,000 to 75,000 clones, roughly 84% being singletons. The CDR3 has 13 amino acids. V trimming: 6 bases; J trimming: 8 bases; junction bases outside the gene matches: 7. Looked up from germline, CDR1 is MDHEN and CDR2 is SYDVKM. The sequence was obtained from a woman in her forties or fifties in good health. The chain combines TRBV28 with TRBJ1-2, with 9 bases matching TRBD1. Source material: blood. CDR3 in amino acids: CASSTGQGRGYTF. The CDR3 nucleotides read TGTGCCAGCAGCACGGGACAGGGACGAGGCTACACCTTC.